This TCR beta chain stems from a study of T-cell memory formation after mild COVID-19 (dated by TCRdb to the early 2020s). Background on the whole study: Most TCR sequence clusters were specific to one of the two donors. In a couple of donors, T-cell clones that expanded and contracted after mild COVID-19 were followed by sequencing TCRalpha and TCRbeta repertoires longitudinally. Two young, previously healthy adult volunteers, one female and one male, were included in the cohort. Study-level results and caveats: Whether the second-wave clones peaking on day 37 were SARS-CoV-2 specific was not confirmed. Contracting CD4+ clones were found mainly in CM and EM memory subsets, while CD8+ clones were enriched in EMRA. Some responding clones were found in pre-infection memory, which suggests that pre-existing cross-reactive memory T cells took part in the SARS-CoV-2 response. Only a couple of mild cases were covered in the study, and larger cohorts including severe cases with pre-infection samples were considered necessary. Clones contracting from day 15 to 85 had balanced CD4/CD8 phenotypes, while a second wave expanding from day 15 to 37 was biased towards CD4+.

At the junction V is shortened by 4 bases and J by 1 base; bases outside the gene matches: 6. For CDR1 and CDR2, the germline V gene lists KGHSH and LQKENI. Reading from cysteine to phenylalanine, the CDR3 counts 16 amino acids. Only the CDR3 DNA is retained, 48 bases long and in frame from the first base. This clonotype was found a few times. This clone's antigen is unknown. No much larger clonotype is one base removed from it; base qualities were not supplied. TCRdb names Illumina NovaSeq 6000 as the instrument used. Using 5'RACE with constant-segment primers, TCRalpha and TCRbeta cDNA libraries were constructed, with sample barcodes and unique molecular identifiers added in the process. Trizol reagent was used to extract RNA from every sample. Libraries were amplified in two PCR steps, with a second sample barcode and Illumina TruSeq adapters added in the second step. Sequencing of libraries was performed on an Illumina NovaSeq with 2 x 150 bp paired-end reads. The paper's processing steps were these. Demultiplexing of reads and collapsing into UMI-guided consensus sequences were performed with migec v1.2.7. Using mixcr v2.1.11, UMI consensuses were aligned to TRA and TRB V and J templates and then assembled into clonotypes. A clonotype was counted as expanded or contracted only if both edgeR and NoisET called the change significant, with noise models trained on biological replicates. For edgeR calls, the thresholds were a false discovery rate-adjusted p below 0.01 and a log2 fold-change of 1. As an exploratory analysis of dynamics, PCA with hierarchical clustering was applied to max-normalized trajectories of the 1000 most abundant clonotypes. The CD4 or CD8 phenotype of responding clones was assigned using the separately sequenced CD4+ and CD8+ repertoires. The public reads were reprocessed in TCRdb via fastp at Q25 and MiXCR, keeping in-frame beta chains. Rows matching on CDR3 protein sequence are summarized as one entry with the most common DNA and genes. The V and J calls reflect TCRdb's pipeline rather than the authors' work. The sample data list approximately 300,000 distinct CDR3 sequences, and 7% to 10% of these were observed just once. Of the sample, about 20% falls within the top ten clones.

PBMCs were isolated by Ficoll-Paque density gradient centrifugation. The V and J genes are TRBV18 and TRBJ1-5, with 8 bases matching TRBD1. The clonotype originates from a man between 18 and 35 years old who had mild COVID-19 (a few samples of this study predate the infection). The sample titles of this study are shuffled in the database, so cell type and time point are left out; the donor was told from shared clones. Input material: PBMCs or a T cell subset sorted from them (not recorded which). The nucleotide sequence reads as follows: TGTGCCAGCTCACGAGGACAGGGAGGAAGCAATCAGCCCCAGCATTTT. This translates into CASSRGQGGSNQPQHF.